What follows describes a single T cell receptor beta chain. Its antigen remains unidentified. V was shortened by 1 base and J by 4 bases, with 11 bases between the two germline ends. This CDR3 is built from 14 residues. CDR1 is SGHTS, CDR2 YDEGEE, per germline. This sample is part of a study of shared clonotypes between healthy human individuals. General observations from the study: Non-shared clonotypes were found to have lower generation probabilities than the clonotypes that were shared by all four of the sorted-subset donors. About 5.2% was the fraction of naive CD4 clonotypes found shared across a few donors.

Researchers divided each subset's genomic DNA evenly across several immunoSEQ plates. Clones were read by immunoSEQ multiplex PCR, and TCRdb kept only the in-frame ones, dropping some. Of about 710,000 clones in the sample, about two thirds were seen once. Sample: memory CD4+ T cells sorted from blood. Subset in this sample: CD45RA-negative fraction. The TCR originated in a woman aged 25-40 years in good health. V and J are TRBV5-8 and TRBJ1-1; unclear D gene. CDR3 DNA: TGTGCCAGCAGCTTGTGGGTAGGTTCCACTGAAGCTTTCTTT. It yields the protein CASSLWVGSTEAFF.